Shown below are 8 T cell receptor beta chains from a single sample sequenced in a study of T cells after yellow fever vaccination. TCRdb recomputed calls from the 5' RACE reads with MiXCR, one row per CDR3 protein. This table holds a few hundred thousand distinct CDR3 sequences, around 8.1% found once. Sequenced here: PBMCs, sampled 35 to 50 days after the first yellow fever vaccination. The receptors derive from a man aged 18 to 35 who received the YFV17D yellow fever vaccine.

This clonotype was counted many times. The chain joins TRBV27 to TRBJ2-5; a possible D gene is TRBD2 (5 bases). Trimming removed 6 bases at V and 1 base at J, with 12 bases between. CDR1 and CDR2 (germline): MNHEY, SMNVEV (reference sequence). This CDR3 has 14 residues. CDR3 amino acids: CASSLSETQETQYF. The CDR3 nucleotides read TGTGCCAGCAGCCTTAGCGAGACCCAAGAGACCCAGTACTTC.

The V call is TRBV14, the J call TRBJ2-3; 9 nucleotides line up with TRBD2. Per the germline V gene, CDR1 is SGHDN and CDR2 is FVKESK. V shed 0 bases, J shed 2 bases, and the junction held 3 bases outside the gene matches. CDR3 length: 16 amino acids. CDR3 DNA: TGTGCCAGCAGCCAAGATTTAGCGGGGGTCACAGATACGCAGTATTTT. Its protein product is CASSQDLAGVTDTQYF.

This clonotype was seen a few times. The rearrangement uses TRBV21-1 and TRBJ2-7; the D call in the table, TRBD1, was not verified against the DNA. TRBV21-1 corresponds to a pseudogene. This CDR3 has 19 amino acids. CDR3 protein: CASSNPRTGGLPGSYEQYF. The CDR3 DNA reads as TGTGCCAGCAGCAACCCCAGGACCGGGGGATTACCGGGTTCCTACGAGCAGTACTTC.

This clonotype occurred a few times. This chain joins TRBV15 and TRBJ1-2, with TRBD1 identical over 10 bases. V dropped 5 bases and J dropped 8; count of bases not matched to a gene: 11. In germline, CDR1 is LNHNV, CDR2 YYDKDF (reference sequence). CDR3 size: 15 residues. The CDR3 region has the DNA TGTGCCACCAGCCCAGGCCATGGACAGGGGGAAGGCTACACCTTC. Amino acids: CATSPGHGQGEGYTF.

The V gene is TRBV15, the J gene TRBJ2-5; the D call may be TRBD1 or TRBD2 (5 bases each). From germline, CDR1 is LNHNV and CDR2 YYDKDF (reference sequence). The V and J ends lost 6 bases and 5 bases respectively, with 16 bases between them. The CDR3 length is 14 residues. As DNA, the CDR3 is TGTGCCACCAGTGGGACGCTCCACGGGGAGACCCAGTACTTC. Its protein is CATSGTLHGETQYF.

The rearrangement uses TRBV29-1 and TRBJ1-1; no clear D. Trimming removed 0 bases at V and 3 bases at J, with 11 bases between. This CDR3 is built from 14 residues. Per germline, CDR1 SQVTM and CDR2 ANQGSEA. The CDR3 protein is CSVEDPAYYTEAFF. CDR3 DNA sequence: TGCAGCGTTGAAGATCCGGCCTATTACACTGAAGCTTTCTTT.

The J gene is TRBJ2-7, the V gene TRBV5-5; D remains ambiguous. Trimming pared 1 base from V and 3 bases from J, leaving 11 bases between. Germline values: CDR1 SGHKS, CDR2 YYEKEE (reference sequence). CDR3 size: 14 residues. CDR3 sequence reads: CASSLQQSHYEQYF. DNA of the CDR3: TGTGCCAGCAGCTTGCAACAGTCCCACTACGAGCAGTACTTC.

This CDR3 reads CASSLGDRGGEAFF. The CDR3 nucleotides are TGTGCCAGCAGTTTAGGGGACAGGGGAGGTGAAGCTTTCTTT. This chain uses TRBV12-3 or TRBV12-4 with TRBJ1-1, with TRBD1 identical over 10 bases. The length of the CDR3 is 14 residues. J lost 7 bases, V lost 1 base, and 3 bases had no gene match.